This entry lists 5 T cell receptor beta chains sequenced from one sample in a study of response to subunit inactivated influenza vaccine. TCRdb independently ran MiXCR on the RT-PCR reads; one entry per CDR3 protein. The data contain fewer than 800,000 distinct CDR3 sequences, around a sixth of them singletons. The sample was PBMCs from blood, taken about 12 days after vaccination. The receptor set was obtained from a middle-aged man who received an inactivated influenza vaccine.

This chain connects TRBV7-3 to TRBJ2-3; maybe TRBD2 (5 bases). CDR1 is SGHTA and CDR2 is FQGTGA in the germline V gene. CDR3 length: 14 amino acids. V shed 5 bases and J shed 1 base, with 10 bases lying between them. The CDR3 is CASSARTGTDTQYF. CDR3 nucleotides: TGTGCCAGCAGCGCCCGGACTGGCACAGATACGCAGTATTTT.

The chain links TRBV7-9 to TRBJ2-2; D is possibly TRBD2 (5 bases). This CDR3 comprises 15 residues. CDR1 and CDR2 from the germline V gene are SEHNR and FQNEAQ (reference sequence). Deletions cut 0 bases from V and 4 bases from J, with 9 bases between. CDR3 nucleotides: TGTGCCAGCAGCTTAGCAATCGCGGGCACCGGGGAGCTGTTTTTT. Amino acids: CASSLAIAGTGELFF. The variable domain in full, with the rest retrieved from reference TRBV7-9 and TRBJ2-2, is DTGVSQNPRHKITKRGQNVTFRCDPISEHNRLYWYRQTLGQGPEFLTYFQNEAQLEKSRLLSDRFSAERPKGSFSTLEIQRTEQGDSAMYLCASSLAIAGTGELFFGEGSRLTVL.

The V and J genes are TRBV12-3 or TRBV12-4 and TRBJ1-1; maybe TRBD1 (6 bases). V lost 6 bases and J 10 bases, leaving 12 bases between the germline ends. The CDR3 contains 11 residues. The CDR3 protein is CASSPGVAAFF. The CDR3 DNA reads as TGTGCCAGCAGCCCAGGGGTGGCAGCTTTCTTT.

This clonotype has more than one count but fewer than ten. V usage is TRBV3-1 and J usage is TRBJ1-1; D is uncertain. Germline CDR1 and CDR2: LGHDT and YNNKEL (reference sequence). The CDR3 covers 16 residues. Trimming stripped 1 base from V and 6 bases from J, with 18 bases between. CDR3 DNA: TGTGCCAGCAGCCAAGGTCTAGGGAAAGGGATACCTGAAGCTTTCTTT. Encoded protein: CASSQGLGKGIPEAFF.

This clonotype was seen repeatedly, ten times or more. This chain links TRBV9 with TRBJ2-5, with D perhaps matching TRBD2 (6 bases). CDR3 length equals 15 residues. Germline V gene data show CDR1 as SGDLS and CDR2 as YYNGEE. V lost 0 bases and J 2 bases, leaving 11 bases between the germline ends. The CDR3 DNA follows: TGTGCCAGCAGCGTAGACCTCGGGAGACAAGAGACCCAGTACTTC. Amino acids: CASSVDLGRQETQYF.